What follows describes a single TCR beta chain. The sample originates from a study of blood T cell repertoires in COVID-19. About the research overall: Specimens from acute and convalescent COVID-19 originated in the United States, Italy and Spain. T cells, B-cell-depleted T cells, or PBMCs supplied cDNA or gDNA.

This CDR3 comprises 13 residues. With 6 bases removed from V and 0 bases from J, the gap between germline ends came to 8 bases. Authors' analysis steps: Amplifying reference gene primers gave estimates of nucleated cell counts. The table came from immunoSEQ multiplex PCR; TCRdb's copy has only in-frame clones and leaves some out. For V, J and clone size, that table is used; D and trimming come from the DNA. The profile shows some 170,000 clones, over 80% of them singletons. This clonotype was sampled from a woman older than 75 with active or convalescent COVID-19. The sequencing sample was made of peripheral blood. The chain links TRBV12-3 or TRBV12-4 to TRBJ1-2, with D uncertain. The CDR3 sequence: CASSPSANYGYTF. The DNA for the CDR3 is TGTGCCAGCAGCCCATCAGCTAACTATGGCTACACCTTC.